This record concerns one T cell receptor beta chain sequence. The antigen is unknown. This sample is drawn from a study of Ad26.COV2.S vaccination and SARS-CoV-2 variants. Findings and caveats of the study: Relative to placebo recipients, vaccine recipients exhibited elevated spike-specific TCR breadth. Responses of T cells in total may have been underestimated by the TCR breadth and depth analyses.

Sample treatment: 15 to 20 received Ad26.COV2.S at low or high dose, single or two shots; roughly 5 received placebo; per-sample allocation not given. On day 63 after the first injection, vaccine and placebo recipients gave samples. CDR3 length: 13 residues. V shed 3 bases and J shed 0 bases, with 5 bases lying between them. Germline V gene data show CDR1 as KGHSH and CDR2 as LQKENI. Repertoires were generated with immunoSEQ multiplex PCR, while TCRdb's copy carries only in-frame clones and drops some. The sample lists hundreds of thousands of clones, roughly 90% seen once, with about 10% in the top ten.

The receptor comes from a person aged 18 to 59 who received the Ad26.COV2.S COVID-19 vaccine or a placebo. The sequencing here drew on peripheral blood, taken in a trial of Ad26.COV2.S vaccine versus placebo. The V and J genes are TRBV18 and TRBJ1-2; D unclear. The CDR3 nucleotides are TGTGCCAGCTCACCGTGGACTAACTATGGCTACACCTTC. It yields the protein CASSPWTNYGYTF.